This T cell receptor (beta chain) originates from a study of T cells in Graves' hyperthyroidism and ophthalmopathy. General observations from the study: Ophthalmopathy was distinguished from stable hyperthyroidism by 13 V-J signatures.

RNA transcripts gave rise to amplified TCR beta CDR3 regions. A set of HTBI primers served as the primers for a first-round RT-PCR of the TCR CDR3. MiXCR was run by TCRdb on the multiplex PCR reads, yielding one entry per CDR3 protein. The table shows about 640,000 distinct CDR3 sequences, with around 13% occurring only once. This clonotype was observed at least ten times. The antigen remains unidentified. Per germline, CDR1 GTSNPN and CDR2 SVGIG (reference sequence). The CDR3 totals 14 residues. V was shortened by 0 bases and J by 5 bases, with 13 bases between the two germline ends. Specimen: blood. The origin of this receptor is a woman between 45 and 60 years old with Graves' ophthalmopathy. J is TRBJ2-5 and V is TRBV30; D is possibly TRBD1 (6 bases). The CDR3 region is CAWSVQGIGETQYF. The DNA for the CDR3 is TGTGCCTGGAGTGTACAGGGAATCGGGGAGACCCAGTACTTC. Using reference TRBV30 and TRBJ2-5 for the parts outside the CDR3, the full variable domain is SQTIHQWPATLVQPVGSPLSLECTVEGTSNPNLYWYRQAAGRGLQLLFYSVGIGQISSEVPQNLSASRPQDRQFILSSKKLLLSDSGFYLCAWSVQGIGETQYFGPGTRLLVL.